These T cell receptor beta chains were read from a single sample in a study of cytomegalovirus exposure and HLA in healthy donors. Assay used: immunoSEQ multiplex PCR; TCRdb lists only in-frame clones, some missing. The table records around 63,000 clones, approximately 78% of them present only once. The specimen sequenced was PBMCs. These receptors originate from a man in his forties in good health and CMV-seronegative. CDR3s include the opening cysteine and the closing phenylalanine or tryptophan. A D gene is named only where the DNA matches it firmly. Expanded clones get a size class; other rows say once, few or many, or leave the size out.

V gene	clone size	J gene	D gene	CDR3 DNA	CDR3 protein
TRBV7-2	NA	TRBJ1-2	NA	TGTGCCAGCAGCTTGGGGGCCCAAAACTATGGCTACACCTTC	CASSLGAQNYGYTF
TRBV10-3	NA	TRBJ1-6	TRBD1	TGTGCCATCAGTTCGTCCACCGGGACAGGGAATTCACCCCTCCACTTT	CAISSSTGTGNSPLHF
TRBV12-2	once	TRBJ2-7	NA	TGTGCAAGTCGCTTGCAGGGGTGGGGATACGAGCAGTACTTC	CASRLQGWGYEQYF
TRBV9	NA	TRBJ2-3	NA	TGTGCCAGCAGCGAACACACAGATACGCAGTATTTT	CASSEHTDTQYF
TRBV2	NA	TRBJ2-5	TRBD2	TGTGCCAGCAGTGGGGGACTAACCAAAGAGACCCAGTACTTC	CASSGGLTKETQYF
TRBV11-1	NA	TRBJ2-3	TRBD2	TGTGCCAGCAGCTTATCGCTACTAGCGGGGGCCGGGCAAGATACGCAGTATTTT	CASSLSLLAGAGQDTQYF
TRBV19	NA	TRBJ2-4	NA	TGTGCCAGTAGTACGGGAAAGGGGGAAAACATTCAGTACTTC	CASSTGKGENIQYF
TRBV6-4	NA	TRBJ2-1	TRBD2	TGTGCCAGCAGTGACCCGACTAGCGGGAGGAGGGAGCAGTTCTTC	CASSDPTSGRREQFF
TRBV28	NA	TRBJ2-1	NA	TGTGCCAGCAGCCGGGATCTAAATCCTCTCTACAATGAGCAGTTCTTC	CASSRDLNPLYNEQFF
TRBV18	once	TRBJ1-4	NA	TGTGCCAGCTCTCGAAGCCGTAATGAAAAACTGTTTTTT	CASSRSRNEKLFF
TRBV5-1	NA	TRBJ2-1	NA	TGCGCCAGCAGGGAAGCGGTGAGCTCCTACAATGAGCAGTTCTTC	CASREAVSSYNEQFF
TRBV7-9	few	TRBJ2-1	TRBD1	TGTGCCAGCAGGCTCACAGGGGCGTCTAACAATGAGCAGTTCTTC	CASRLTGASNNEQFF
TRBV7-9	NA	TRBJ2-3	TRBD2	TGTGCCAGCAGCTCAAAGGGACTAGCGGGGGGGACTAGCACAGATACGCAGTATTTT	CASSSKGLAGGTSTDTQYF
TRBV19	NA	TRBJ1-5	NA	TGTGCCAGTAGTACGTCCAGGGGAGTAGAGCCCCAGCATTTT	CASSTSRGVEPQHF
TRBV2	NA	TRBJ2-4	NA	TGTGCCACGGAGGGGGGGCTAGCCAAAAACATTCAGTACTTC	CATEGGLAKNIQYF
TRBV2	once	TRBJ1-6	TRBD1	TGTGCCAGCAGTACGCAGGGGGCCGGGTCACCCCTCCACTTT	CASSTQGAGSPLHF
TRBV27	NA	TRBJ2-3	TRBD2	TGTGCCAGCAGTTTATCCCCTAGCGGGGCTATAGATACGCAGTATTTT	CASSLSPSGAIDTQYF
TRBV7-9	NA	TRBJ1-4	TRBD1	TGTTCCAGCAGCTTAGCTGGGACAGGGGGAGGTGAAAAACTGTTTTTT	CSSSLAGTGGGEKLFF
TRBV5-5	few	TRBJ1-6	NA	TGTGCCAGCAGCTTGGCGTTGCGTCAGGAAAATTCACCCCTCCACTTT	CASSLALRQENSPLHF
TRBV21-1	NA	TRBJ2-3	NA	TGTGCCAGCAGCACGCTCTCGGCATATAGCGGGAGAGTCACAGATACGCAGTATTTT	CASSTLSAYSGRVTDTQYF
TRBV19	NA	TRBJ1-2	TRBD1	TGTGCCAGTAGCGGACAGGGGGCCTATGGCTACACCTTC	CASSGQGAYGYTF
TRBV25-1	NA	TRBJ2-5	NA	TGTGCCAGCACCCCAGCATCGGGAGAGACCCAGTACTTC	CASTPASGETQYF
TRBV7-2	NA	TRBJ2-5	NA	TGTGCCAGCAGCTTAGCCCTATCGGGGGAGACCCAGTACTTC	CASSLALSGETQYF
TRBV28	NA	TRBJ2-3	NA	TGTGCCAGCAGTAACAGCGGGTCTCCACGTTTT	CASSNSGSPRF
TRBV19	NA	TRBJ2-1	NA	TGTGCCAGTAGTATAAACAGGAACTCCTACAATGAGCAGTTCTTC	CASSINRNSYNEQFF
TRBV29-1	NA	TRBJ2-1	NA	TGCAGCGTGCCCAAGGAGGGGACAGCATACAATGAGCAGTTCTTC	CSVPKEGTAYNEQFF
TRBV27	NA	TRBJ1-2	TRBD1	TGTGCCAGCAGTTCAGGGACAGGGAGGAACGGCTACACCTTC	CASSSGTGRNGYTF
TRBV29-1	few	TRBJ2-3	NA	TGCAGCGTTGACTCCTCAGATACGCAGTATTTT	CSVDSSDTQYF
TRBV5-8	NA	TRBJ2-1	NA	TGTGCCAGCAGCTTGTCAGGGTACAATGAGCAGTTCTTC	CASSLSGYNEQFF